Each of the 20 T cell receptor beta chains below was sequenced from the same sample in a study of cytomegalovirus exposure and HLA in healthy donors. PCR was performed using 60 Vbeta and 13 Jbeta primers. Sequencing was performed with immunoSEQ multiplex PCR; in TCRdb, only in-frame clones are kept and a portion is missing. This sample yields 75,000 to 100,000 clones, of which approximately 74% are seen a single time; roughly 13% belongs to the top ten. What was sequenced was PBMCs. Receptors originate from a woman between 70 and 85 years old in good health and CMV-seropositive.

This clone was recorded a few times. The chain's CDR3 is CASRYRDRDSPLHF. The CDR3 DNA reads as TGTGCCAGCAGATACAGGGATAGAGATTCACCCCTCCACTTT. The chain combines TRBV28 with TRBJ1-6, with D possibly matching TRBD1 (6 bases). The CDR3 spans 14 residues. V gave up 6 bases and J gave up 8 bases, with 14 bases separating them. Germline V gives CDR1 MDHEN, CDR2 SYDVKM.

The chain carries TRBV23-1 and TRBJ1-2, with D tentatively TRBD1 (5 bases). TRBV23-1 is sorted into the ORF group, with uncertain function. The CDR3 extends over 13 amino acids. Trimming took off 6 bases at V and 3 bases at J, with 11 bases between the two ends. The CDR3 here is CASSREDDYGYTF. The CDR3 DNA follows: TGCGCCAGCAGCAGGGAAGACGACTATGGCTACACCTTC.

The chain carries TRBV6-5 and TRBJ2-5; D ambiguous. CDR3 length: 13 residues. In germline, CDR1 is MNHEY, CDR2 SVGAGI. V lost 6 bases and J lost 3, with 11 bases in between. CDR3 sequence: CASSERVKETQYF. CDR3 sequence (DNA): TGTGCCAGCAGCGAGCGTGTGAAAGAGACCCAGTACTTC.

The V and J genes are TRBV5-1 and TRBJ2-5; 7 bases match TRBD2. In germline, CDR1 is SGHRS, CDR2 YFSETQ. The CDR3 consists of 16 residues. The J segment lost 7 bases and the V segment lost 0 bases, leaving 12 bases of the junction unmatched. CDR3 nucleotides: TGCGCCAGCAGCTTGGATCCAGCGGGAATGGGCGGGACCCAGTACTTC. This sequence encodes CASSLDPAGMGGTQYF.

The V and J genes are TRBV28 and TRBJ2-1; unclear D gene. The CDR3 runs 12 residues. From germline, CDR1 is MDHEN and CDR2 SYDVKM. The V and J ends lost 6 bases and 7 bases respectively, with 10 bases between them. This chain's CDR3 is CASRLAGNEQFF. CDR3 nucleotides: TGTGCCAGCAGACTCGCCGGGAATGAGCAGTTCTTC.

CDR3 bases: TGTGCCAGCAGAATTCACAGGGACGCGAACACTGAAGCTTTCTTT. Protein product: CASRIHRDANTEAFF. The V call is TRBV6-1, the J call TRBJ1-1; tentatively, D is TRBD1 (6 bases). The V end lost 6 bases, the J end lost 1 base, and 15 bases lay between the germline ends. Germline V gives CDR1 MNHNS, CDR2 SASEGT. The CDR3 is 15 amino acids.

This clone has only one observation. This sequence joins TRBV9 and TRBJ2-7; D is ambiguous. In germline, CDR1 is SGDLS, CDR2 YYNGEE. The CDR3 consists of 14 residues. V was pared by 3 bases and J by 4 bases, with 14 bases between. This CDR3 is CASSAGPPRYEQYF. The DNA for the CDR3 is TGTGCCAGCAGCGCGGGTCCACCCAGATACGAGCAGTACTTC.

A few counts support this clone. In DNA, the CDR3 is TGTGCCAGCAGTGTGGACAGTGACCTCGGCTACACCTTC. It is translated as CASSVDSDLGYTF. The gene calls are TRBV2 and TRBJ1-2, with D possibly being TRBD1 (6 bases). Trimming pared 4 bases from V and 8 bases from J, leaving 14 bases between. Germline CDR1 is SNHLY and CDR2 is FYNNEI. The CDR3 loop spans 13 amino acids.

This clone was counted between two and nine times. The chain joins TRBV30 to TRBJ1-3; TRBD1 matches 12 bases. This CDR3 region has 15 residues. V gave up 5 bases and J gave up 4 bases; unmatched junction bases: 6. Germline values: CDR1 GTSNPN, CDR2 SVGIG (reference sequence). CDR3 bases: TGTGCCTGGGGGACAGGGGGCAGGGGAGGAAACACCATATATTTT. Protein sequence: CAWGTGGRGGNTIYF.

This clone was counted a single time. J is TRBJ2-5 and V is TRBV7-3; 7 positions match TRBD1. The V gene end was trimmed by 5 bases and the J gene end by 6 bases; junction bases not matched to a gene: 12. This CDR3 region has 15 residues. Germline lookup yields CDR1 SGHTA and CDR2 FQGTGA. As DNA, the CDR3 is TGTGCCAGCAGCCTTGTCCCTACAGGGGTAAAGACCCAGTACTTC. Amino acids: CASSLVPTGVKTQYF.

This clone has only a few counts. The V gene is TRBV6-4, the J gene TRBJ2-3; 7 bases align to TRBD1. J gave up 9 bases and V 2 bases, and 11 bases lay outside the gene matches. CDR1 and CDR2 from the germline V gene are MRHNA and SNTAGT. CDR3 length equals 15 residues. The CDR3 here is CASSDSNRGADTQYF. For the CDR3, the DNA is TGTGCCAGCAGTGACAGCAACAGGGGAGCGGACACGCAGTATTTT.

CDR3 nucleotide sequence: TGTGCCAGCAGCCATCGGACAGGGGATAGCACAGATACGCAGTATTTT. It yields the protein CASSHRTGDSTDTQYF. The rearrangement links TRBV7-9 to TRBJ2-3; 9 nucleotides agree with TRBD1. With 5 bases clipped from V and 0 bases from J, the junction kept 6 bases outside the gene matches. This CDR3 comprises 16 residues. From germline, CDR1 is SEHNR and CDR2 FQNEAQ (reference sequence).

The genes are TRBV11-3 and TRBJ2-6, with 8 bases fitting TRBD1. The CDR3 consists of 16 residues. Germline-derived CDR1 and CDR2 are SGHNT and YENEEA. V lost 5 bases and J lost 4; bases outside the gene matches: 7. CDR3 residues: CASSLGRDRGANVLTF. CDR3 coding DNA: TGTGCCAGCAGCCTGGGCCGGGACAGGGGGGCCAACGTCCTGACTTTC.

This chain joins TRBV11-3 and TRBJ2-7, with a tentative D call TRBD2 (5 bases). Deletions cut 1 base from V and 4 bases from J, with 11 bases between. The CDR3 is 14 residues long. Germline V CDR1 and CDR2: SGHNT, YENEEA. CDR3 nucleotide sequence: TGTGCCAGCAGCTTAGCGGGCGGGCCTTACGAGCAGTACTTC. Its translation: CASSLAGGPYEQYF. Complete variable domain (other parts from reference TRBV11-3 and TRBJ2-7): EAGVVQSPRYKIIEKKQPVAFWCNPISGHNTLYWYLQNLGQGPELLIRYENEEAVDDSQLPKDRFSAERLKGVDSTLKIQPAELGDSAVYLCASSLAGGPYEQYFGPGTRLTVT.

The V gene is TRBV18, the J gene TRBJ1-3, with D maybe TRBD1 (5 bases). Germline CDR1 and CDR2: KGHSH and LQKENI. The CDR3 spans 16 residues. Trimming stripped 2 bases from V and 0 bases from J, with 11 bases between. CDR3 sequence reads: CASSPYDSASGNTIYF. The CDR3 DNA reads TGTGCCAGCTCACCATACGACAGCGCCTCTGGAAACACCATATATTTT.

This chain uses TRBV5-1 with TRBJ2-1, with TRBD2 identical over 15 bases. Trimming cost V 4 bases and J 0 bases; bases outside gene matches: 2. The germline V gene has CDR1 SGHRS and CDR2 YFSETQ. The CDR3 length is 17 residues. Here the CDR3 DNA reads TGCGCCAGCAGCACGGGACTAGCGGGGGGCTCCTACAATGAGCAGTTCTTC. Amino acids: CASSTGLAGGSYNEQFF.

The chain joins TRBV5-1 to TRBJ2-3, with 13 bases identical to TRBD2. Germline V gives CDR1 SGHRS, CDR2 YFSETQ. V was pared by 4 bases and J by 2 bases, with 4 bases of the junction left unmatched. The CDR3 is 16 amino acids. This CDR3 is CASSTGLAGITDTQYF. CDR3 DNA sequence: TGCGCCAGCAGCACGGGACTAGCGGGGATCACAGATACGCAGTATTTT.

The CDR3 DNA reads TGTGCCATCAGTGAAATCGGGTCTAGCGGGGGGACTTTCTACGAGCAGTACTTC. As protein: CAISEIGSSGGTFYEQYF. The chain employs TRBV10-3 and TRBJ2-7; TRBD2 aligns across 11 bases. From germline, CDR1 is ENHRY and CDR2 SYGVKD. The CDR3 contains 18 residues. V was pared by 3 bases and J by 3 bases, with 13 bases of the junction left unmatched.

The V gene is TRBV11-3, the J gene TRBJ2-1; D remains ambiguous. The CDR3 sequence is 12 residues long. Germline loops: CDR1 SGHNT, CDR2 YENEEA. Trimming took 5 bases from V and 3 from J, leaving 5 bases between them. The CDR3: CASSLSYNEQFF. For the CDR3, the DNA is TGTGCCAGCAGCCTGAGCTACAATGAGCAGTTCTTC.

This chain links TRBV4-1 with TRBJ2-5; D is perhaps TRBD2 (6 bases). Looked up from germline, CDR1 is MGHRA and CDR2 is YSYEKL. V was pared by 2 bases and J by 2 bases, with 15 bases between. The CDR3 runs 16 residues. This CDR3 reads CASSQPGKRAQETQYF. CDR3 in DNA: TGCGCCAGCAGCCAACCCGGGAAGCGGGCTCAAGAGACCCAGTACTTC.